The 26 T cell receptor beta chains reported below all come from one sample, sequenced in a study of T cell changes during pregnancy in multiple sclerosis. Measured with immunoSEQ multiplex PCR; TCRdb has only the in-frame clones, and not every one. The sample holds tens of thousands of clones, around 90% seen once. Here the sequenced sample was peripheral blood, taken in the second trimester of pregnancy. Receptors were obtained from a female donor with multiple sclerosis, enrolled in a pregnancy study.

This CDR3 is CASSQTTGSADTIYF. CDR3 nucleotides: TGTGCCAGCAGCCAAACCACAGGCAGTGCGGACACCATATATTTT. The rearrangement uses TRBV4-2 and TRBJ1-3; a possible D gene is TRBD1 (5 bases). There are 15 residues in the CDR3. V shed 2 bases and J shed 8 bases, with 16 bases lying between them. Germline loops: CDR1 LGHNA, CDR2 YNFKEQ.

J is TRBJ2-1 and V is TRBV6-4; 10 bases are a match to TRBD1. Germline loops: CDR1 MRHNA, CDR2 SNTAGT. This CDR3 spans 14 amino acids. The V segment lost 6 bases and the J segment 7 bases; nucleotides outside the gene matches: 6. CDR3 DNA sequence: TGTGCCAGCAGACCGGGACAGGGGTTTAATGAGCAGTTCTTC. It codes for CASRPGQGFNEQFF.

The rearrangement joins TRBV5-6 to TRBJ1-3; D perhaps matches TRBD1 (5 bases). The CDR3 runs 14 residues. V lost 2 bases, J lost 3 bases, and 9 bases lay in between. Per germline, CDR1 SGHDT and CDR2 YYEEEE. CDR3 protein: CASSFQGFGNTIYF. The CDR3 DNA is TGTGCCAGCAGCTTCCAGGGTTTTGGAAACACCATATATTTT.

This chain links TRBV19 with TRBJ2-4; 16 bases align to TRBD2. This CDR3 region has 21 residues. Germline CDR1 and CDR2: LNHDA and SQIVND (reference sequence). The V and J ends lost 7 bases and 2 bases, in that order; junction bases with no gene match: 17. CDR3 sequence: CASKGLGLAGGPMGTKNIQYF. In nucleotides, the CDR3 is TGTGCCAGTAAGGGCTTGGGACTAGCGGGAGGGCCGATGGGTACCAAAAACATTCAGTACTTC.

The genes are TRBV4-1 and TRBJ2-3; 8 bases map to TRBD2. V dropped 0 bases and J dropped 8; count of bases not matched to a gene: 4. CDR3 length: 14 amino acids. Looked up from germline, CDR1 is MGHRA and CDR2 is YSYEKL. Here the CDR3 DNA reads TGCGCCAGCAGCCAAGAATCTAGCGGGCGTACGCAGTATTTT. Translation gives CASSQESSGRTQYF.

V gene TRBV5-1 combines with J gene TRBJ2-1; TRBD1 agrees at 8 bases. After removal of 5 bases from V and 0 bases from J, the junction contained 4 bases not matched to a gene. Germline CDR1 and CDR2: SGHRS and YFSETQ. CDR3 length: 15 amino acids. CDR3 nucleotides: TGCGCCAGCAGTTACGGACAGGGCTCCTACAATGAGCAGTTCTTC. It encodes CASSYGQGSYNEQFF.

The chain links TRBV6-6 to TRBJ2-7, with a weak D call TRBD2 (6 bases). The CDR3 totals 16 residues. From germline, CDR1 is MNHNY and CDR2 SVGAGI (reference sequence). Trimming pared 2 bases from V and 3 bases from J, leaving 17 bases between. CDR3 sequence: CASSYRGTFPYYEQYF. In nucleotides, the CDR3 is TGTGCCAGCAGTTACCGCGGGACTTTCCCCTACTACGAGCAGTACTTC.

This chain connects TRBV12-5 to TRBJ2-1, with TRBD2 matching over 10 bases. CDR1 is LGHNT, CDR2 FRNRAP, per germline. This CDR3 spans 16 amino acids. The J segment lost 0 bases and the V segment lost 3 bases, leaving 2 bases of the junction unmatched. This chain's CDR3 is CASGLSSGSSYNEQFF. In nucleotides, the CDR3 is TGTGCTAGTGGTTTATCTAGCGGGAGCTCCTACAATGAGCAGTTCTTC.

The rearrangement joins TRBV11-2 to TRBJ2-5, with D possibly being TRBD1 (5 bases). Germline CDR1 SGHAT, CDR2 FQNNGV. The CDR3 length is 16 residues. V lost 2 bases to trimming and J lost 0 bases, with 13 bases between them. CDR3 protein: CASSLFRAPYQETQYF. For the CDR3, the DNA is TGTGCCAGCAGCTTATTCAGGGCACCGTACCAAGAGACCCAGTACTTC.

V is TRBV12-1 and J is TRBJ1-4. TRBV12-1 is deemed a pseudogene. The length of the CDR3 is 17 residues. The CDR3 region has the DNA TGTGCCAGCAGCTTTGGTGGGGGGGGCGTTCCTAATGAAAAACTGTTTTTT. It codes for CASSFGGGGVPNEKLFF.

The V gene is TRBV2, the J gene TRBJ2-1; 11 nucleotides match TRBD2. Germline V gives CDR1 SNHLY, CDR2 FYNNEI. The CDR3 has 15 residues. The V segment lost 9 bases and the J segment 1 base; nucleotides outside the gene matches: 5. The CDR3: CARTTSGSSYNEQFF. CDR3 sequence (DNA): TGTGCCAGGACTACTAGCGGGAGTTCCTACAATGAGCAGTTCTTC. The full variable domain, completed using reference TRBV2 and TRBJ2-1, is EPEVTQTPSHQVTQMGQEVILRCVPISNHLYFYWYRQILGQKVEFLVSFYNNEISEKSEIFDDQFSVERPDGSNFTLKIRSTKLEDSAMYFCARTTSGSSYNEQFFGPGTRLTVL.

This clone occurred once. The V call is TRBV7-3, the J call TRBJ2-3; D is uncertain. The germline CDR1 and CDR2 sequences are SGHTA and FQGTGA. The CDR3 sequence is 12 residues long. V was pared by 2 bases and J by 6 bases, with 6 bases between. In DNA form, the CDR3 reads TGTGCCAGCAGCTTACCCCCGGATACGCAGTATTTT. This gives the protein CASSLPPDTQYF.

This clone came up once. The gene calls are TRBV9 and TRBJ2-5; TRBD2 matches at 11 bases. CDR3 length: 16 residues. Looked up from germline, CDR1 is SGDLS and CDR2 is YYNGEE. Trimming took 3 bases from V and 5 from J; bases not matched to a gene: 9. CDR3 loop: CASSARGVAGGETQYF. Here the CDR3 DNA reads TGTGCCAGCAGCGCCCGCGGGGTAGCGGGAGGGGAGACCCAGTACTTC.

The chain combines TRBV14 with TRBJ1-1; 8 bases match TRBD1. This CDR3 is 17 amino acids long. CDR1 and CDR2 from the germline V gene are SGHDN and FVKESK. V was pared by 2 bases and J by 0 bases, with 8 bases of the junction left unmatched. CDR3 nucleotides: TGTGCCAGCAGCCAATTCCGGGACAGGTACATGAACACTGAAGCTTTCTTT. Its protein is CASSQFRDRYMNTEAFF.

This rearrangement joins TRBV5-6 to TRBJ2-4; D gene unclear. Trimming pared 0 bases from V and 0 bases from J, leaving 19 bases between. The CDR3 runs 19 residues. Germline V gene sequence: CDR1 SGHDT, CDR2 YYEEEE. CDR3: CASSLASRFNDLAKNIQYF. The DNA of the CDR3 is TGTGCCAGCAGCTTGGCGAGCAGGTTTAATGATTTAGCCAAAAACATTCAGTACTTC.

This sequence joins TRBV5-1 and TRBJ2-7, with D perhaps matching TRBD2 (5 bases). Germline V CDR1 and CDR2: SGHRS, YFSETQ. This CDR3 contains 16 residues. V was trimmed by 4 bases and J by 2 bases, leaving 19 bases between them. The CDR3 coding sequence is TGCGCCAGCAGCCCGATCTCCAGGACGGGAACCTACGAGCAGTACTTC. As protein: CASSPISRTGTYEQYF.

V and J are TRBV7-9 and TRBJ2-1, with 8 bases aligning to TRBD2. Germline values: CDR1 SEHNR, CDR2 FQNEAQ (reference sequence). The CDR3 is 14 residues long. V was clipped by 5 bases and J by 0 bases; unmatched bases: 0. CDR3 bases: TGTGCCAGCAGCAGCGGGAGCTCCTACAATGAGCAGTTCTTC. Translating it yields CASSSGSSYNEQFF.

CDR3 nucleotides: TGTGCCAGCAGCTTGGAGGGCGGACAGGCCTACGAGCAGTACTTC. Protein sequence: CASSLEGGQAYEQYF. The rearrangement links TRBV5-6 to TRBJ2-5, with 7 bases that match TRBD1. The tail of the sequence fits TRBJ2-7 better, so the J call may be wrong. Germline V gene sequence: CDR1 SGHDT, CDR2 YYEEEE. The CDR3 spans 15 residues.

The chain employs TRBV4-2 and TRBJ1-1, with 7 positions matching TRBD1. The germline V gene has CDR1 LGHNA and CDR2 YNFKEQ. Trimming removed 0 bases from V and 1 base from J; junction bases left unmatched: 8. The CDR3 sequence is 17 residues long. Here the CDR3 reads CASSQDETGYENTEAFF. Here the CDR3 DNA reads TGTGCCAGCAGCCAAGATGAGACAGGGTACGAGAACACTGAAGCTTTCTTT.

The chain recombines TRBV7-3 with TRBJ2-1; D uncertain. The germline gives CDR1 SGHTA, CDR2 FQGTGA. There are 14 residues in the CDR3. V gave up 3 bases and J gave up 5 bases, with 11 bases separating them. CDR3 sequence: CASSFRLGHNEQFF. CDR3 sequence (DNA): TGTGCCAGCAGCTTCCGGCTAGGTCACAATGAGCAGTTCTTC.

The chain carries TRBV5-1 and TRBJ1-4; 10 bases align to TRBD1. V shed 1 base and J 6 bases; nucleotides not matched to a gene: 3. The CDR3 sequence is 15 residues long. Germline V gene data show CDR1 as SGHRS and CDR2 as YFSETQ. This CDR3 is CASSLPGQGYEKLFF. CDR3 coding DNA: TGCGCCAGCAGCTTGCCGGGACAGGGGTATGAAAAACTGTTTTTT.

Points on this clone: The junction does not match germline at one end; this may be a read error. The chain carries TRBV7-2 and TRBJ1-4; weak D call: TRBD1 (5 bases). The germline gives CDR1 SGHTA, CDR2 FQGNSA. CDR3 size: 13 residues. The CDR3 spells CACRRGGDEKLFF. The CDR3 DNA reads TGTGCCTGCAGACGTGGGGGGGATGAAAAACTGTTTTTT.

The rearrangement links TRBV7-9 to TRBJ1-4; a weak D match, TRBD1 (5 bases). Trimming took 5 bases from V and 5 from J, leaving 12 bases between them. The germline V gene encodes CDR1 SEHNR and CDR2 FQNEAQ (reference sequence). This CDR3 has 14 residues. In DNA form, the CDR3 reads TGTGCCAGCAGCCAGATAAGGGGAAATGAAAAACTGTTTTTT. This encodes CASSQIRGNEKLFF.

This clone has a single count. In DNA form, the CDR3 reads TGTGCCAGCAGCTCAAAATTGACAGGGGATAACTACGAGCAGTACTTC. Amino acids: CASSSKLTGDNYEQYF. The rearrangement joins TRBV7-3 to TRBJ2-7, with 8 bases that match TRBD1. The germline V gene encodes CDR1 SGHTA and CDR2 FQGTGA. This CDR3 region has 16 residues. V lost 4 bases, J lost 3 bases, and 11 bases stayed unmatched.

CDR3 nucleotides: TGTGCCACCGGGAGATTGGACAGGGGTGGCTATGGCTACACCTTC. Translated: CATGRLDRGGYGYTF. The V and J genes are TRBV28 and TRBJ1-2; 9 nucleotides agree with TRBD1. Germline lookup yields CDR1 MDHEN and CDR2 SYDVKM. The CDR3 covers 15 residues. Germline trimming cut 10 bases from V and 4 bases from J; bases unmatched to any gene: 13.

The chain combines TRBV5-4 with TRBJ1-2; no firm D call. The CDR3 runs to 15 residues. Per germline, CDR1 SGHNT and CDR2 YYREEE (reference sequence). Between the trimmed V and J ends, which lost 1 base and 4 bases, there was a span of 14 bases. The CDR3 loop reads CASSLHRGGPYGYTF. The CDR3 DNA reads TGTGCCAGCAGCTTGCACCGGGGAGGGCCCTATGGCTACACCTTC.